This T cell receptor beta chain comes out of a study of CD8 T cells in ankylosing spondylitis. At least ten counts were recorded for this clonotype. The antigen remains unidentified. Study-level findings and limits: There was a TCR beta motif, made of several highly homologous variants, that appeared characteristic of ankylosing spondylitis blood. Clones linked to disease, bearing a CD8+ phenotype, were relatively rare in peripheral blood.

CDR1 and CDR2 (germline): SGHRS, YFSETQ. V was trimmed by 7 bases and J by 3 bases, leaving 14 bases between them. The CDR3 has 13 amino acids. The TCR beta libraries were generated through quantitative 5'-RACE incorporating molecular barcodes. TCRdb used MiXCR to reprocess the 5' RACE reads, holding one entry per CDR3 protein. The table lists fewer than 550,000 distinct CDR3 sequences, about 5% of them singletons. V gene TRBV5-1 combines with J gene TRBJ2-7; perhaps TRBD1 as D (5 bases). Sequenced material: blood, either unsorted or a sorted T cell fraction (not recorded which). The receptor's source is a male donor with ankylosing spondylitis. The CDR3 sequence is CASALRDNYEQYF. CDR3 nucleotide sequence: TGCGCCAGCGCCCTCAGGGATAACTACGAGCAGTACTTC.